A single sample gave rise to the 7 T cell receptor beta chains below, sequenced in a study of siplizumab effects on memory and regulatory T cells. Antigen specificity for these receptors is unknown. Measured with immunoSEQ multiplex PCR; TCRdb has only the in-frame clones, and not every one. This table holds 13,000 or so clones, 40% found once. Cells from the mixed lymphocyte reaction were cocultured for about six days at 37°C. The sample taken for sequencing was CFSE-low (dividing) CD8+ T cells sorted from an allogeneic mixed lymphocyte reaction. These receptors all stem from a human donor in good health; the cells came from an allogeneic mixed lymphocyte reaction.

The chain uses TRBV4-3 and TRBJ2-3, with TRBD2 matching 8 bases. The CDR3 covers 19 residues. Per germline, CDR1 LGHNA and CDR2 YSLEER. With 0 bases clipped from V and 3 bases from J, the junction kept 14 bases outside the gene matches. Here the CDR3 reads CASSQDIGLVAGITDTQYF. For the CDR3, the DNA is TGCGCCAGCAGCCAAGATATAGGGTTGGTAGCGGGAATTACAGATACGCAGTATTTT.

V is TRBV27 and J is TRBJ2-7; D is possibly TRBD1 (6 bases). V was clipped by 6 bases and J by 6 bases, with 12 bases between them. This CDR3 comprises 12 residues. Germline values: CDR1 MNHEY, CDR2 SMNVEV (reference sequence). CDR3: CASSLLGGEQYF. The CDR3 DNA reads as TGTGCCAGCAGCCTCCTAGGGGGCGAGCAGTACTTC.

In nucleotides, the CDR3 is TGTGCCAGCAGTGCGGACAGGGGCCTCGGCACAGATACGCAGTATTTT. Protein product: CASSADRGLGTDTQYF. J is TRBJ2-3 and V is TRBV2; 9 bases match TRBD1. This CDR3 contains 16 residues. With 4 bases clipped from V and 1 base from J, the junction kept 6 bases outside the gene matches. Germline V lookup: CDR1 SNHLY, CDR2 FYNNEI. The entire variable domain, with the rest obtained from reference TRBV2 and TRBJ2-3, is as follows: EPEVTQTPSHQVTQMGQEVILRCVPISNHLYFYWYRQILGQKVEFLVSFYNNEISEKSEIFDDQFSVERPDGSNFTLKIRSTKLEDSAMYFCASSADRGLGTDTQYFGPGTRLTVL.

CDR3 residues: CASSYGGQVGYEQYF. For the CDR3, the DNA is TGTGCCAGCAGTTACGGTGGACAGGTAGGCTACGAGCAGTACTTC. The genes are TRBV6-6 and TRBJ2-7, with 7 bases identical to TRBD1. CDR1 is MNHNY, CDR2 SVGAGI, per germline (reference sequence). V lost 2 bases and J lost 3; bases outside the gene matches: 7. This CDR3 comprises 15 residues.

The gene calls are TRBV19 and TRBJ2-7, with a possible D match to TRBD1 (6 bases). CDR1 and CDR2 from the germline V gene are LNHDA and SQIVND (reference sequence). The V and J ends lost 5 bases and 4 bases respectively, with 15 bases between them. There are 14 residues in the CDR3. The CDR3 spells CASSAVGASYEQYF. CDR3 in DNA: TGTGCCAGTAGTGCGGTGGGGGCCAGTTACGAGCAGTACTTC.

This clone counts as medium-sized (0.01 to 0.1%). This chain links TRBV4-1 with TRBJ2-1; 8 bases fit TRBD1. Germline V gene sequence: CDR1 MGHRA, CDR2 YSYEKL. The ends lost 6 bases at V and 5 bases at J; junction bases unmatched: 18. CDR3 size: 18 residues. This CDR3 reads CASSSTPGQGTVNNEQFF. The CDR3 DNA follows: TGCGCCAGCAGTTCGACCCCCGGACAGGGAACGGTTAACAATGAGCAGTTCTTC.

This clone is labeled as medium-sized (0.01 to 0.1%). V gene TRBV7-9 combines with J gene TRBJ2-1, with 8 bases fitting TRBD2. CDR3 length equals 16 residues. V lost 4 bases, J lost 9 bases, and 14 bases stayed unmatched. Germline-derived CDR1 and CDR2 are SEHNR and FQNEAQ (reference sequence). CDR3 sequence (DNA): TGTGCCAGCAGCTCAAGTTACGGGAGGGCCGGTTTTGAGCAGTTCTTC. Amino acid sequence: CASSSSYGRAGFEQFF.